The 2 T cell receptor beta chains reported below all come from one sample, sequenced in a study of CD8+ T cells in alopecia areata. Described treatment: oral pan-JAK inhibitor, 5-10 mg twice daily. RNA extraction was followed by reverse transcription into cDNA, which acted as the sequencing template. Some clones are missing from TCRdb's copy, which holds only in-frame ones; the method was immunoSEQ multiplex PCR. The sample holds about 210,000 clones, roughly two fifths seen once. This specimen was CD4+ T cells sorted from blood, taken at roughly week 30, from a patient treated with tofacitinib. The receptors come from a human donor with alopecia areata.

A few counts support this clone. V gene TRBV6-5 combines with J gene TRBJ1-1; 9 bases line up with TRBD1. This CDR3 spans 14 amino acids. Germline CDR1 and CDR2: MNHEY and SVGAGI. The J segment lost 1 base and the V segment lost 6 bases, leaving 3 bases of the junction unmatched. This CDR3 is CASRWDRENTEAFF. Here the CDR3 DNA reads TGTGCCAGCAGATGGGACAGGGAGAACACTGAAGCTTTCTTT.

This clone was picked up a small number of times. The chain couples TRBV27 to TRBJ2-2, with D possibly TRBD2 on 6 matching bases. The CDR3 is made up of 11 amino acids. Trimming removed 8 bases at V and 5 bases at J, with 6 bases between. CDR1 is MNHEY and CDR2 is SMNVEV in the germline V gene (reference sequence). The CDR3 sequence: CASRGTGELFF. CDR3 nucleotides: TGTGCCAGCCGGGGGACCGGGGAGCTGTTTTTT.